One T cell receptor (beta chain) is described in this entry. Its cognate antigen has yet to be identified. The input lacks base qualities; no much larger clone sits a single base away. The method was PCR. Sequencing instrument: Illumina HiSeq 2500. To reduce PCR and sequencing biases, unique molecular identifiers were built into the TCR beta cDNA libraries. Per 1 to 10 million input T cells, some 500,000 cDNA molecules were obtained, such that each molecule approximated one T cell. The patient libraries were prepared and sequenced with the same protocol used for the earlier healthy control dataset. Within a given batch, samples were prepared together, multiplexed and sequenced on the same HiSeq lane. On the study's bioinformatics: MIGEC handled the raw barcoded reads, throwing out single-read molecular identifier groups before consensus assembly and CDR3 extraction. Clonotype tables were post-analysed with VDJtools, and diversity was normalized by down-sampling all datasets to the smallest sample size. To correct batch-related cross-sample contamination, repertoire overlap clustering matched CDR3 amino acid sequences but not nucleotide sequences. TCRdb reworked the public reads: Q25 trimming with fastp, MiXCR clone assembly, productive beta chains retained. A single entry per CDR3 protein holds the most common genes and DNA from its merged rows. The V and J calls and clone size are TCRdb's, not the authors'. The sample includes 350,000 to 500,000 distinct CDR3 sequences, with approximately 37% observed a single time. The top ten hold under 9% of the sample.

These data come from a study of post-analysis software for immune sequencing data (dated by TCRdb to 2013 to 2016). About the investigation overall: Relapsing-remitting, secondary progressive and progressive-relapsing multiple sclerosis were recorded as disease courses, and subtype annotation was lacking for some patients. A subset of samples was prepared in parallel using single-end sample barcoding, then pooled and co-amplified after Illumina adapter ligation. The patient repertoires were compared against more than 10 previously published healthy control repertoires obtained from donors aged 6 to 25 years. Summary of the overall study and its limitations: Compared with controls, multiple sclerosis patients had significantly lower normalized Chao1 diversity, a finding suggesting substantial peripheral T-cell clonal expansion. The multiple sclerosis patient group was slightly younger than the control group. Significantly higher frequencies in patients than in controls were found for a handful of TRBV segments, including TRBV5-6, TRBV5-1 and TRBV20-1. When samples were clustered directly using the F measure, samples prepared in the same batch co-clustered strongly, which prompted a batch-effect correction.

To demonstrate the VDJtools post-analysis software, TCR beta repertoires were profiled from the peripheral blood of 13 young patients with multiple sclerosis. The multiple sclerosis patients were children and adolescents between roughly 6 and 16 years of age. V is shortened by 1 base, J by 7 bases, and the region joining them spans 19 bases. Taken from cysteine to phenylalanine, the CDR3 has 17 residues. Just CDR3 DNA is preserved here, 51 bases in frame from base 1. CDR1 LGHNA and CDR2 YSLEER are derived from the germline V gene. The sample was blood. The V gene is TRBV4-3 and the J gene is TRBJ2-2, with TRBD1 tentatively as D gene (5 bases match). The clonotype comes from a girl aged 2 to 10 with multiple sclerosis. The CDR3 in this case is CASSQGQSVLAGGELFF. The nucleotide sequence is TGCGCCAGCAGCCAAGGACAGTCTGTATTGGCCGGCGGGGAGCTGTTTTTT.